The 17 T cell receptor beta chains below come from one sample, sequenced in a study of radiation and T cells in renal cell carcinoma. As for time point: blood 4 weeks post-SBRT, at nephrectomy. Treatment noted: 15 Gy SBRT to primary tumor, nephrectomy 4 weeks later. Profiled with immunoSEQ multiplex PCR; TCRdb holds only in-frame clones, not every one. Of about 90,000 clones in the sample, roughly 84% are singletons; the top ten hold less than 7.5%. Material: blood, obtained from a patient whose treatment included radiotherapy and nephrectomy. These receptors all stem from a man in his 60s with renal cell carcinoma.

V gene TRBV11-2 combines with J gene TRBJ2-6; a possible D gene is TRBD1 (6 bases). Trimming stripped 6 bases from V and 0 bases from J, with 18 bases between. CDR1 is SGHAT, CDR2 FQNNGV, per germline. The CDR3 has 18 amino acids. In nucleotides, the CDR3 is TGTGCCAGCAGTTCAGGGGTGTCCCCGCACTCTGGGGCCAACGTCCTGACTTTC. It yields the protein CASSSGVSPHSGANVLTF. The full variable domain, its missing parts supplied by reference TRBV11-2 and TRBJ2-6, is EAGVAQSPRYKIIEKRQSVAFWCNPISGHATLYWYQQILGQGPKLLIQFQNNGVVDDSQLPKDRFSAERLKGVDSTLKIQPAKLEDSAVYLCASSSGVSPHSGANVLTFGAGSRLTVL.

This clone turned up a few times. This chain links TRBV7-2 with TRBJ2-2; 10 bases are shared with TRBD2. V dropped 4 bases and J dropped 1; count of bases not matched to a gene: 0. Per germline, CDR1 SGHTA and CDR2 FQGNSA. The CDR3 loop spans 15 amino acids. CDR3 nucleotides: TGTGCCAGCAGCTGGACTAGCGGGAACACCGGGGAGCTGTTTTTT. This sequence encodes CASSWTSGNTGELFF.

This rearrangement joins TRBV6-1 to TRBJ2-2, with unresolved D. In germline, CDR1 is MNHNS, CDR2 SASEGT. The CDR3 extends over 14 amino acids. Trimming stripped 0 bases from V and 7 bases from J, with 9 bases between. DNA for the CDR3: TGTGCCAGCAGTGAAGCCCACCGTCTCGGGGAGCTGTTTTTT. Its protein is CASSEAHRLGELFF.

The J gene is TRBJ2-7, the V gene TRBV5-5; TRBD2 matches 8 bases. Germline CDR1 SGHKS, CDR2 YYEKEE (reference sequence). CDR3 length equals 14 residues. J was trimmed by 3 bases and V by 6 bases; bases with no gene match: 8. CDR3 sequence reads: CASTRVAGGYEQYF. CDR3 nucleotide sequence: TGTGCCAGCACCCGGGTCGCGGGAGGCTACGAGCAGTACTTC.

The chain's CDR3 is CASSLRDRESGYTF. CDR3 coding DNA: TGTGCCAGTAGTCTTAGGGACAGGGAATCTGGCTACACCTTC. This chain connects TRBV19 to TRBJ1-2; TRBD1 matches at 9 bases. Germline V gene data show CDR1 as LNHDA and CDR2 as SQIVND (reference sequence). There are 14 residues in the CDR3. Unmatched junction bases numbered 8, after V lost 5 bases and J lost 7 bases.

The chain employs TRBV6-4 and TRBJ2-1, with TRBD1 identical over 9 bases. CDR1 and CDR2 (germline): MRHNA, SNTAGT. The CDR3 totals 15 residues. V trimming: 5 bases; J trimming: 1 base; junction bases outside the gene matches: 3. The chain's CDR3 is CASSPGTGSYNEQFF. CDR3 nucleotide sequence: TGTGCCAGCAGTCCCGGGACAGGGTCCTACAATGAGCAGTTCTTC.

This chain connects TRBV7-8 to TRBJ2-1; 8 nucleotides match TRBD1. Germline values: CDR1 SGHVS, CDR2 FQNEAQ. The CDR3 extends over 17 amino acids. V gave up 5 bases and J gave up 3 bases; unmatched junction bases: 12. DNA for the CDR3: TGTGCCAGCAGCCCTACTCCCGGGACAGGCATCTACAATGAGCAGTTCTTC. Translating gives CASSPTPGTGIYNEQFF.

The chain uses TRBV28 and TRBJ1-5, with a possible D match to TRBD1 (6 bases). This CDR3 has 15 residues. V was trimmed by 3 bases and J by 2 bases, leaving 11 bases between them. Germline loops: CDR1 MDHEN, CDR2 SYDVKM. The DNA of the CDR3 is TGTGCCAGCAGTTTCTTCGCAGGGGGCAATCAGCCCCAGCATTTT. This translates into CASSFFAGGNQPQHF.

V and J are TRBV7-7 and TRBJ2-7, with D unresolved. Trimming took 5 bases from V and 0 from J, leaving 8 bases between them. The CDR3 totals 13 residues. Germline loops: CDR1 SSHAT, CDR2 FNYEAQ (reference sequence). CDR3 protein: CASSLSGSYEQYF. Written as DNA, the CDR3 is TGTGCCAGCAGCCTCTCCGGCTCCTACGAGCAGTACTTC.

V usage is TRBV18 and J usage is TRBJ2-7; 9 bases map to TRBD2. Germline V gives CDR1 KGHSH, CDR2 LQKENI. CDR3 length: 14 residues. After removal of 6 bases from V and 5 bases from J, the junction contained 8 bases not matched to a gene. The DNA of the CDR3 is TGTGCCAGCTCCTCTAGCGGGATGATCCACGAGCAGTACTTC. This codes for CASSSSGMIHEQYF. Filled out from reference TRBV18 and TRBJ2-7, the complete variable domain reads NAGVMQNPRHLVRRRGQEARLRCSPMKGHSHVYWYRQLPEEGLKFMVYLQKENIIDESGMPKERFSAEFPKEGPSILRIQQVVRGDSAAYFCASSSSGMIHEQYFGPGTRLTVT.

The J gene is TRBJ1-4, the V gene TRBV15; TRBD1 might be the D (5 bases). Per germline, CDR1 LNHNV and CDR2 YYDKDF (reference sequence). V was pared by 1 base and J by 7 bases, with 13 bases between. The length of the CDR3 is 15 residues. The CDR3 DNA reads as TGTGCCACCAGCAGAGCTAGGTCAGACAGTGAAAAACTGTTTTTT. It translates to CATSRARSDSEKLFF.

The chain is built from TRBV11-1 and TRBJ2-3; possible D gene TRBD2, 6 bases. From germline, CDR1 is SGHAT and CDR2 FQDESV (reference sequence). The CDR3 consists of 16 residues. V was cut by 3 bases and J by 4 bases, with 17 bases left in between. For the CDR3, the DNA is TGTGCCAGCAGCTTCTTGACTAGTACCGTAGCAGATACGCAGTATTTT. Translating it yields CASSFLTSTVADTQYF.

The gene calls are TRBV5-6 and TRBJ2-7; the D gene is possibly TRBD1 (6 bases). The V gene's germline CDR1 is SGHDT and CDR2 YYEEEE. This CDR3 has 15 residues. The germline V and J ends were trimmed by 0 bases and 0 bases, with 10 bases remaining between them. The CDR3 coding sequence is TGTGCCAGCAGCTTGGGACAGGACTTCTCCTACGAGCAGTACTTC. It yields the protein CASSLGQDFSYEQYF.

The chain employs TRBV29-1 and TRBJ2-7; D unresolved. The V and J ends lost 4 bases and 5 bases respectively, with 9 bases between them. CDR3 length equals 11 residues. Germline values: CDR1 SQVTM, CDR2 ANQGSEA. The CDR3 here is CSVARSDEQYF. The DNA for the CDR3 is TGCAGCGTTGCTAGGTCTGACGAGCAGTACTTC.

The gene calls are TRBV12-5 and TRBJ2-1; D remains unclear. This CDR3 region has 11 residues. The V end lost 7 bases, the J end lost 6 bases, and 7 bases lay between the germline ends. Germline V gene lookup returns CDR1 LGHNT and CDR2 FRNRAP. The CDR3: CASALSNEQFF. Written as DNA, the CDR3 is TGTGCTAGTGCTCTCAGCAATGAGCAGTTCTTC.

This chain links TRBV7-9 with TRBJ2-2; unclear D gene. Germline V CDR1 and CDR2: SEHNR, FQNEAQ (reference sequence). This CDR3 contains 16 residues. Deletions cut 5 bases from V and 1 base from J, with 14 bases between. In DNA, the CDR3 is TGTGCCAGCAGCCCCCCAGGCCAGCAGAACACCGGGGAGCTGTTTTTT. It encodes CASSPPGQQNTGELFF.

Regarding this clone: Being one base from a much bigger clone, this may be a read error. V and J are TRBV9 and TRBJ2-7; TRBD2 is a possible D gene (5 bases). CDR1 SGDLS and CDR2 YYNGEE come from the germline V gene. The CDR3 covers 14 residues. CDR3 in amino acids: CVSSVGSEPREQYF. CDR3 DNA sequence: TGTGTCAGCAGCGTAGGTAGCGAACCCAGGGAGCAGTACTTC.